Listed here are 21 T cell receptor beta chains from one sample, sequenced in a study of cytomegalovirus exposure and HLA in healthy donors. The data were produced by immunoSEQ multiplex PCR, yet TCRdb's version contains in-frame clones alone and is incomplete. In the table there are 95,000 to 150,000 clones, over 85% of which are singletons. The sample taken for sequencing was PBMCs. These receptors were collected from a woman younger than 35 in good health and CMV-seronegative.

This clone is medium-sized (0.01 to 0.1%). The genes are TRBV7-3 and TRBJ2-7; 7 bases agree with TRBD2. Germline assignment: CDR1 SGHTA and CDR2 FQGTGA. The CDR3 extends over 15 amino acids. V trimming: 3 bases; J trimming: 1 base; junction bases outside the gene matches: 6. The CDR3 here is CASSFGGSGSYEQYF. CDR3 coding DNA: TGTGCCAGCAGCTTCGGGGGGTCCGGTTCCTACGAGCAGTACTTC.

The chain couples TRBV27 to TRBJ2-7; 7 nucleotides line up with TRBD2. The CDR3 totals 15 residues. Germline CDR1 reads MNHEY; CDR2 reads SMNVEV (reference sequence). With 7 bases clipped from V and 5 bases from J, the junction kept 14 bases outside the gene matches. CDR3 sequence: CASTLTPSGVDEQYF. For the CDR3, the DNA is TGTGCCAGCACTCTAACTCCTAGCGGTGTCGACGAGCAGTACTTC.

J is TRBJ2-4 and V is TRBV5-1; 11 nucleotides agree with TRBD2. Germline V gives CDR1 SGHRS, CDR2 YFSETQ. V lost 4 bases and J lost 5; bases outside the gene matches: 2. The CDR3 length is 14 residues. CDR3 DNA sequence: TGCGCCAGCAGCCAGGGACTAGCGGAAAACATTCAGTACTTC. Its protein is CASSQGLAENIQYF.

V is TRBV7-9 and J is TRBJ1-2; 11 nucleotides agree with TRBD1. From germline, CDR1 is SEHNR and CDR2 FQNEAQ (reference sequence). This CDR3 comprises 17 residues. V was clipped by 5 bases and J by 2 bases; unmatched bases: 10. CDR3 in DNA: TGTGCCAGCAGCCCCCTCCGGACAGGGGGCGCAAACTATGGCTACACCTTC. Its translation is CASSPLRTGGANYGYTF. Drawing the rest from reference TRBV7-9 and TRBJ1-2, the complete variable domain is DTGVSQNPRHKITKRGQNVTFRCDPISEHNRLYWYRQTLGQGPEFLTYFQNEAQLEKSRLLSDRFSAERPKGSFSTLEIQRTEQGDSAMYLCASSPLRTGGANYGYTFGSGTRLTVV.

CDR3 amino acids: CASSFTREGRNEQFF. The DNA for the CDR3 is TGTGCCAGCAGTTTCACGCGGGAGGGCCGCAATGAGCAGTTCTTC. The V and J genes are TRBV27 and TRBJ2-1; TRBD2 matches at 9 bases. This CDR3 spans 15 amino acids. Trimming removed 3 bases from V and 6 bases from J; junction bases left unmatched: 6. Per germline, CDR1 MNHEY and CDR2 SMNVEV (reference sequence).

This chain joins TRBV7-2 and TRBJ2-7; 10 bases are a match to TRBD1. V dropped 5 bases and J dropped 4; count of bases not matched to a gene: 5. CDR1 and CDR2 (germline): SGHTA, FQGNSA. There are 14 residues in the CDR3. The CDR3 is CASSTRTGGYEQYF. The CDR3 DNA is TGTGCCAGCAGCACAAGGACAGGGGGGTACGAGCAGTACTTC.

The V and J genes are TRBV2 and TRBJ2-5; TRBD1 is a possible D gene (7 bases). Germline V CDR1 and CDR2: SNHLY, FYNNEI. Between the trimmed V and J ends, which lost 5 bases and 7 bases, there was a span of 14 bases. The CDR3 is 13 amino acids. DNA of the CDR3: TGTGCCAGCAGTATGGAGGGGGCAGGGACCCAGTACTTC. This encodes CASSMEGAGTQYF.

The chain joins TRBV18 to TRBJ2-5; 10 bases fit TRBD2. V was clipped by 1 base and J by 2 bases; unmatched bases: 7. This CDR3 is built from 17 residues. The germline CDR1 and CDR2 sequences are KGHSH and LQKENI. The CDR3 sequence: CASSPRIAGGRQETQYF. DNA of the CDR3: TGTGCCAGCTCACCACGCATAGCGGGGGGCCGACAAGAGACCCAGTACTTC. Complete variable domain (other parts from reference TRBV18 and TRBJ2-5): NAGVMQNPRHLVRRRGQEARLRCSPMKGHSHVYWYRQLPEEGLKFMVYLQKENIIDESGMPKERFSAEFPKEGPSILRIQQVVRGDSAAYFCASSPRIAGGRQETQYFGPGTRLLVL.

The chain uses TRBV5-1 and TRBJ1-2, with TRBD1 as a possible D gene (6 bases). V gave up 3 bases and J gave up 0 bases, with 15 bases separating them. Germline V gene data show CDR1 as SGHRS and CDR2 as YFSETQ. CDR3 length: 16 amino acids. CDR3 DNA sequence: TGCGCCAGCAGCTCGGGAGGGACATATGCTAACTATGGCTACACCTTC. Translating it yields CASSSGGTYANYGYTF.

The V and J genes are TRBV5-1 and TRBJ2-1, with D possibly TRBD2 on 5 matching bases. CDR3 size: 14 residues. Germline CDR1 is SGHRS and CDR2 is YFSETQ. V lost 4 bases and J 3 bases, leaving 11 bases between the germline ends. The CDR3 spells CASSPTTFYNEQFF. The CDR3 DNA follows: TGCGCCAGCAGCCCGACTACCTTCTACAATGAGCAGTTCTTC.

The chain employs TRBV6-5 and TRBJ2-3; 8 nucleotides line up with TRBD1. V lost 2 bases to trimming and J lost 5 bases; unmatched junction nucleotides: 3. The CDR3 runs 14 residues. Germline V gives CDR1 MNHEY, CDR2 SVGAGI. CDR3 sequence: CASSYGRGQDTQYF. The CDR3 DNA sequence: TGTGCCAGCAGTTACGGCAGGGGGCAAGATACGCAGTATTTT.

This clone was counted a single time. The V gene is TRBV6-5, the J gene TRBJ2-7, with TRBD2 matching over 9 bases. Germline trimming cut 0 bases from V and 7 bases from J; bases unmatched to any gene: 7. Germline CDR1 MNHEY, CDR2 SVGAGI. The CDR3 runs 15 residues. CDR3 bases: TGTGCCAGCAGTTACTCTACCAGCGGGAGGTCAGAGCAGTACTTC. Protein: CASSYSTSGRSEQYF.

This sequence joins TRBV15 and TRBJ2-1, with 13 positions matching TRBD2. Germline loops: CDR1 LNHNV, CDR2 YYDKDF (reference sequence). J was trimmed by 3 bases and V by 1 base; bases with no gene match: 3. The CDR3 is 17 amino acids. DNA of the CDR3: TGTGCCACCAGCAGAGGGACTAGCGGGGGACTCTACAATGAGCAGTTCTTC. Translation gives CATSRGTSGGLYNEQFF.

V and J are TRBV6-1 and TRBJ1-3, with D perhaps matching TRBD1 (6 bases). The CDR3 contains 14 residues. CDR1 and CDR2 from the germline V gene are MNHNS and SASEGT. The V end lost 2 bases, the J end lost 2 bases, and 7 bases lay between the germline ends. The CDR3 region is CASSETGPGNTIYF. The DNA of the CDR3 is TGTGCCAGCAGTGAAACAGGGCCTGGAAACACCATATATTTT.

The rearrangement links TRBV6-4 to TRBJ2-2; D is possibly TRBD1 (5 bases). The CDR3 runs 14 residues. Deletions cut 3 bases from V and 4 bases from J, with 9 bases between. The germline V gene encodes CDR1 MRHNA and CDR2 SNTAGT. The CDR3 coding sequence is TGTGCCAGCAGTGAACAGGCGAGCACCGGGGAGCTGTTTTTT. Amino acid sequence: CASSEQASTGELFF.

The V and J genes are TRBV7-2 and TRBJ2-2, with 7 bases matching TRBD2. J was trimmed by 6 bases and V by 5 bases; bases with no gene match: 12. This CDR3 is 16 amino acids long. Per the germline V gene, CDR1 is SGHTA and CDR2 is FQGNSA. DNA for the CDR3: TGTGCCAGCAGCGTTCCCCTCTTGACTAGCCCCGGGGAGCTGTTTTTT. Encoded protein: CASSVPLLTSPGELFF.

The table lists this clone with a count of one. The rearrangement links TRBV7-2 to TRBJ2-5; 12 nucleotides line up with TRBD2. CDR1 is SGHTA, CDR2 FQGNSA, per germline. The V gene end was trimmed by 4 bases and the J gene end by 4 bases; junction bases not matched to a gene: 1. This CDR3 comprises 14 residues. CDR3 amino acids: CASSSGLAGETQYF. As DNA, the CDR3 is TGTGCCAGCAGCTCGGGACTAGCGGGAGAGACCCAGTACTTC. The full variable domain, with the rest looked up from reference TRBV7-2 and TRBJ2-5, is GAGVSQSPSNKVTEKGKDVELRCDPISGHTALYWYRQSLGQGLEFLIYFQGNSAPDKSGLPSDRFSAERTGGSVSTLTIQRTQQEDSAVYLCASSSGLAGETQYFGPGTRLLVL.

The gene calls are TRBV10-3 and TRBJ2-2; D is possibly TRBD2 (6 bases). Trimming removed 2 bases from V and 6 bases from J, with 13 bases in between. Per the germline V gene, CDR1 is ENHRY and CDR2 is SYGVKD. The CDR3 spans 15 residues. The CDR3 loop reads CAISEVLGEAGELFF. In DNA form, the CDR3 reads TGTGCCATCAGTGAGGTCCTTGGGGAGGCCGGGGAGCTGTTTTTT.

The chain joins TRBV5-6 to TRBJ2-5, with D possibly matching TRBD2 (6 bases). CDR3 size: 13 residues. V dropped 4 bases and J dropped 5 bases, with 12 bases sitting between them. Germline values: CDR1 SGHDT, CDR2 YYEEEE. This chain's CDR3 is CASSPGGAETQYF. CDR3 sequence (DNA): TGTGCCAGCAGCCCCGGCGGGGCGGAGACCCAGTACTTC.

This rearrangement joins TRBV28 to TRBJ2-3; 9 bases match TRBD2. With V trimmed by 8 bases and J by 1 base, 4 bases remained unmatched. In germline, CDR1 is MDHEN, CDR2 SYDVKM. This CDR3 spans 14 amino acids. CDR3 DNA sequence: TGTGCCAGCTCGGTAGCGGGAGGCACAGATACGCAGTATTTT. Protein: CASSVAGGTDTQYF.

The chain employs TRBV30 and TRBJ2-2, with TRBD1 matching 11 bases. Germline assignment: CDR1 GTSNPN and CDR2 SVGIG (reference sequence). Trimming removed 3 bases from V and 5 bases from J; junction bases left unmatched: 11. This CDR3 spans 17 amino acids. The DNA of the CDR3 is TGTGCCTGGAGGAAGGGGACAGGGGGTCGGAGGACCGGGGAGCTGTTTTTT. Its protein is CAWRKGTGGRRTGELFF.